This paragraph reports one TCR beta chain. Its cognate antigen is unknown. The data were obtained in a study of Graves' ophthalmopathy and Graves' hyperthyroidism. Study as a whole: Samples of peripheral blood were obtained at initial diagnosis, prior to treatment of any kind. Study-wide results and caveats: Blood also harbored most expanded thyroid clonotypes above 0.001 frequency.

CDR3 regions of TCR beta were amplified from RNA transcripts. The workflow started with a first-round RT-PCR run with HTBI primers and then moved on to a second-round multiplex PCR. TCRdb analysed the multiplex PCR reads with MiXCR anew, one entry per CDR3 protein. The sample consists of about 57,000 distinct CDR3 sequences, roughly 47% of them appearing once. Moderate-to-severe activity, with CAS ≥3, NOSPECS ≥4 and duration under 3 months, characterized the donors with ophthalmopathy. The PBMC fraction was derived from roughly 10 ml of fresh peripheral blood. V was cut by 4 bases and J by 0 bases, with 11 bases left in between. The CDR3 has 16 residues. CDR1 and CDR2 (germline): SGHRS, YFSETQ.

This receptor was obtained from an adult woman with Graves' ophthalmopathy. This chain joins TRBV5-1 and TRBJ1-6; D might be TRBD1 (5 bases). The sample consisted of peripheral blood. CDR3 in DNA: TGCGCCAGCAGCATCTCAGGGAGCTCCTATAATTCACCCCTCCACTTT. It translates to CASSISGSSYNSPLHF.